The clone carrying this T cell receptor (beta chain) was counted between two and nine times. The data stem from a study of blood T cell repertoires in COVID-19. Using immunoSEQ multiplex PCR, the repertoire was profiled, and TCRdb retains in-frame clones only, with some absent. There are some 320,000 clones in the sample; roughly 85% occur only once, and 7.2% lies in the top ten. Germline CDR1 MGHDK, CDR2 SYGVNS. V lost 7 bases, J lost 6 bases, and 8 bases stayed unmatched. There are 14 residues in the CDR3. The chain is built from TRBV25-1 and TRBJ2-7; 11 bases map to TRBD1. This TCR was sampled from a human donor in a cohort sampled during active COVID-19. Sequences were obtained from peripheral blood. CDR3 DNA: TGTGCCAGCACCCGGACAGGGGGCTCTTTCGAGCAGTACTTC. Translated, it gives CASTRTGGSFEQYF.